The sequence of this T cell receptor (beta chain) was determined in a study of vaccination effects on CD4 cells after COVID-19. Study-level information: Samples that were drawn after vaccination came a median of 72 days after the second dose.

CDR3 length: 14 residues. Germline CDR1 is SNHLY and CDR2 is FYNNEI. Trimming shortened V by 5 bases and J by 0 bases, and 11 bases separated the two germline ends. The repertoire was sequenced with immunoSEQ multiplex PCR; TCRdb's copy has only in-frame clones and lacks some. The table shows 75,000 to 100,000 clones, with 77% occurring only once. Viral peptide pool expansion of antigen-specific CD4+ T cells preceded sequencing in the ViraFEST assay. Isolating CD4+ T cells followed approximately 10 days of culture. Each person got two doses of an mRNA SARS-CoV-2 vaccine, BNT162b2 or mRNA-1273. Every well housed some 2 million PBMC, which grew in culture alongside 10 IU/ml IL-2 and about 10 ug/ml peptides. As regards this clone: The target antigen is unknown.

Findings and caveats of the study: Marked clonal contraction was seen in infection- and vaccine-induced clones late after vaccination.

This sample comprised CD4+ T cells from PBMCs cultured with HCoV-OC43 spike peptides, obtained after COVID-19 vaccination. The subset: HCoV-OC43 spike overlapping peptide pool stimulation. The TCR originated in a human donor who received a COVID-19 vaccine. The chain links TRBV2 to TRBJ2-7; D is undetermined. CDR3 bases: TGTGCCAGCAGTCTTAGCCGAATCTCCTACGAGCAGTACGTC. Amino acid sequence: CASSLSRISYEQYV.